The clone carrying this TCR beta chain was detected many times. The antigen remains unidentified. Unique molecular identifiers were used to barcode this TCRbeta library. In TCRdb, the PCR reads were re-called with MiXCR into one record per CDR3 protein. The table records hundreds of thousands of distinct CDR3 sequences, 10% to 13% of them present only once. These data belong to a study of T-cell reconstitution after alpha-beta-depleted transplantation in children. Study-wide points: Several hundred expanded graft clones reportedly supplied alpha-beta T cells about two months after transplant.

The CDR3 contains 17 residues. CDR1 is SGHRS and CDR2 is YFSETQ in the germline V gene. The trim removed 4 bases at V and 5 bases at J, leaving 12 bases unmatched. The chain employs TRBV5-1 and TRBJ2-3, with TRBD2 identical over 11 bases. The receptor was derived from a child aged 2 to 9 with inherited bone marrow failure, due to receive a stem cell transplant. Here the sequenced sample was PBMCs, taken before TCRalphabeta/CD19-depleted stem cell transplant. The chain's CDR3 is CASSLEVAGGPGDTQYF. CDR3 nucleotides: TGCGCCAGCAGCCTCGAAGTAGCGGGAGGGCCAGGAGATACGCAGTATTTT.